A single sample gave rise to the 26 T cell receptor beta chains below, sequenced in a study of blood T cell repertoires in COVID-19. Libraries were prepared by immunoSEQ multiplex PCR; TCRdb keeps only in-frame clonotypes and omits some of them. The table records some 240,000 clones, 84% of them present only once. Sequenced input: peripheral blood. Every receptor here comes from a woman aged 40 to 50 who had recovered from COVID-19.

This chain connects TRBV2 to TRBJ1-1, with D tentatively TRBD1 (5 bases). Per germline, CDR1 SNHLY and CDR2 FYNNEI. The V and J ends lost 3 bases and 0 bases respectively, with 14 bases between them. The CDR3 contains 16 residues. The CDR3 nucleotides are TGTGCCAGCAGTGAGGGGGAGGGAAGGATGAACACTGAAGCTTTCTTT. Its translation is CASSEGEGRMNTEAFF. Drawing the rest from reference TRBV2 and TRBJ1-1, the complete variable domain is EPEVTQTPSHQVTQMGQEVILRCVPISNHLYFYWYRQILGQKVEFLVSFYNNEISEKSEIFDDQFSVERPDGSNFTLKIRSTKLEDSAMYFCASSEGEGRMNTEAFFGQGTRLTVV.

This clone was observed a handful of times. J is TRBJ1-3 and V is TRBV28; 10 bases line up with TRBD1. The J segment lost 5 bases and the V segment lost 9 bases, leaving 10 bases of the junction unmatched. The length of the CDR3 is 15 residues. The germline gives CDR1 MDHEN, CDR2 SYDVKM. The CDR3 nucleotides read TGTGCCAGTGGGACAGGGGCCGGTACCAGAAACACCATATATTTT. Its protein is CASGTGAGTRNTIYF.

The J gene is TRBJ1-5, the V gene TRBV15; D possibly corresponds to TRBD1 (6 bases). CDR1 and CDR2 (germline): LNHNV, YYDKDF (reference sequence). Trimming removed 5 bases at V and 7 bases at J, with 15 bases between. The length of the CDR3 is 14 residues. The CDR3 reads CATSGRQVSQPQHF. The CDR3 DNA sequence: TGTGCCACCAGCGGCCGACAGGTCTCGCAGCCCCAGCATTTT.

This chain links TRBV2 with TRBJ1-1; 7 bases align to TRBD1. Looked up from germline, CDR1 is SNHLY and CDR2 is FYNNEI. Unmatched junction bases numbered 13, after V lost 6 bases and J lost 3 bases. This CDR3 region has 16 residues. The CDR3 DNA reads as TGTGCCAGCAGGGAATCGGGACAGAGAATGGACACTGAAGCTTTCTTT. This sequence encodes CASRESGQRMDTEAFF.

This sequence joins TRBV10-2 and TRBJ1-4, with 7 bases lining up with TRBD1. Looked up from germline, CDR1 is WSHSY and CDR2 is SAAADI. The CDR3 has 15 amino acids. J gave up 4 bases and V 6 bases, and 8 bases lay outside the gene matches. CDR3 protein: CASRDGTVNNEKLFF. The CDR3 DNA reads TGCGCCAGCAGAGATGGGACAGTGAATAATGAAAAACTGTTTTTT.

This sequence joins TRBV5-5 and TRBJ1-1, with TRBD1 matching 9 bases. V shed 2 bases and J 4 bases; nucleotides not matched to a gene: 12. Per the germline V gene, CDR1 is SGHKS and CDR2 is YYEKEE (reference sequence). The CDR3 extends over 17 amino acids. The CDR3 region is CASSFGTGRGFITEAFF. In nucleotides, the CDR3 is TGTGCCAGCAGCTTCGGGACAGGGCGGGGGTTCATCACTGAAGCTTTCTTT.

The V gene is TRBV13, the J gene TRBJ2-5; 7 positions agree with TRBD1. V shed 4 bases and J 0 bases; nucleotides not matched to a gene: 2. There are 14 residues in the CDR3. Germline lookup yields CDR1 PRHDT and CDR2 FYEKMQ (reference sequence). For the CDR3, the DNA is TGTGCCAGCAGCTCCGGACAGGACCAAGAGACCCAGTACTTC. Protein product: CASSSGQDQETQYF.

The J gene is TRBJ2-5, the V gene TRBV30, with D maybe TRBD1 (7 bases). This CDR3 contains 14 residues. Trimming took off 7 bases at V and 5 bases at J, with 20 bases between the two ends. Germline CDR1 is GTSNPN and CDR2 is SVGIG (reference sequence). CDR3 protein: CAFTRRGRGETQYF. The CDR3 DNA is TGTGCCTTCACCAGGAGGGGGCGAGGCGAGACCCAGTACTTC.

This chain joins TRBV5-1 and TRBJ1-3, with a weak D call TRBD1 (5 bases). This CDR3 contains 16 residues. V dropped 0 bases and J dropped 2 bases, with 12 bases sitting between them. Germline lookup yields CDR1 SGHRS and CDR2 YFSETQ. The CDR3, as DNA: TGCGCCAGCAGCTTGGCGTGGGGCTCTACTGGAAACACCATATATTTT. It yields the protein CASSLAWGSTGNTIYF.

The J gene is TRBJ2-2, the V gene TRBV6-5; 9 positions match TRBD1. V shed 2 bases and J 6 bases; nucleotides not matched to a gene: 7. The CDR3 length is 16 residues. Germline V gene sequence: CDR1 MNHEY, CDR2 SVGAGI. The CDR3 DNA reads TGTGCCAGCAGTTACACCCGGGACAGGGTCGCCGGGGAGCTGTTTTTT. Protein product: CASSYTRDRVAGELFF.

This chain joins TRBV11-3 and TRBJ2-3; TRBD2 agrees at 9 bases. CDR1 and CDR2 (germline): SGHNT, YENEEA. This CDR3 comprises 15 residues. V gave up 5 bases and J gave up 6 bases; unmatched junction bases: 9. CDR3 sequence: CASSPTQRGVDTQYF. CDR3 DNA sequence: TGTGCCAGCAGCCCGACCCAGCGGGGGGTGGATACGCAGTATTTT.

The V call is TRBV7-9, the J call TRBJ1-6; TRBD1 might be the D (6 bases). The V gene's germline CDR1 is SEHNR and CDR2 FQNEAQ (reference sequence). This CDR3 is built from 16 residues. Deletions cut 5 bases from V and 2 bases from J, with 13 bases between. The CDR3 protein is CASSRPDRTYNSPLHF. The CDR3 DNA reads as TGTGCCAGCAGCAGACCAGACAGGACCTATAATTCACCCCTCCACTTT.

V and J are TRBV4-1 and TRBJ1-5; D is unresolved. The V gene's germline CDR1 is MGHRA and CDR2 YSYEKL. The ends were cut back, 1 base at V and 3 bases at J, with 19 bases in the middle. CDR3 length equals 18 residues. CDR3 amino acids: CASSQVFSRDYSNQPQHF. CDR3 bases: TGCGCCAGCAGCCAAGTCTTCTCACGGGATTACTCCAATCAGCCCCAGCATTTT.

This clone has just a few counts. This rearrangement joins TRBV27 to TRBJ2-4; possibly TRBD1 for D (6 bases). Trimming cost V 5 bases and J 10 bases, with 18 bases left between them. Germline assignment: CDR1 MNHEY and CDR2 SMNVEV (reference sequence). The CDR3 has 14 residues. This chain's CDR3 is CASSLGRNQGIQYF. CDR3 nucleotide sequence: TGTGCCAGCAGTCTCGGTAGAAACCAGGGGATTCAGTACTTC.

This sequence joins TRBV4-2 and TRBJ2-1; 12 positions match TRBD2. The ends lost 0 bases at V and 6 bases at J; junction bases unmatched: 6. The CDR3 loop spans 17 amino acids. The germline V gene encodes CDR1 LGHNA and CDR2 YNFKEQ. This chain's CDR3 is CASSQEVRTSGANEQFF. As DNA, the CDR3 is TGTGCCAGCAGCCAAGAGGTCCGGACTAGCGGGGCCAATGAGCAGTTCTTC.

J is TRBJ2-3 and V is TRBV28; 9 bases fit TRBD1. CDR3 length: 15 residues. V was clipped by 2 bases and J by 0 bases; unmatched bases: 0. Germline CDR1 reads MDHEN; CDR2 reads SYDVKM. The CDR3 is CASSLGTGSTDTQYF. CDR3 DNA sequence: TGTGCCAGCAGTTTAGGGACAGGGAGCACAGATACGCAGTATTTT.

The V gene is TRBV29-1, the J gene TRBJ1-2, with TRBD1 identical over 9 bases. CDR3 length: 14 amino acids. Germline V gene sequence: CDR1 SQVTM, CDR2 ANQGSEA. The V gene end was trimmed by 0 bases and the J gene end by 7 bases; junction bases not matched to a gene: 6. The CDR3 spells CSVEDKTGGSGYTF. CDR3 in DNA: TGCAGCGTTGAAGATAAAACAGGGGGCAGTGGCTACACCTTC. Drawing the rest from reference TRBV29-1 and TRBJ1-2, the complete variable domain is SAVISQKPSRDICQRGTSLTIQCQVDSQVTMMFWYRQQPGQSLTLIATANQGSEATYESGFVIDKFPISRPNLTFSTLTVSNMSPEDSSIYLCSVEDKTGGSGYTFGSGTRLTVV.

The chain recombines TRBV3-1 (or the pseudogene TRBV3-2) with TRBJ2-7; the D gene is possibly TRBD1 (6 bases). CDR1 and CDR2 from the germline V gene are LGHDT and YNNKEL (reference sequence). Trimming took off 5 bases at V and 6 bases at J, with 26 bases between the two ends. The CDR3 runs 17 residues. CDR3 sequence: CASSRHSPRGRWGEQYF. CDR3 DNA sequence: TGTGCCAGCAGCAGGCACTCTCCCAGGGGCCGGTGGGGCGAGCAGTACTTC.

V and J are TRBV28 and TRBJ2-7; D gene unclear. Germline V gives CDR1 MDHEN, CDR2 SYDVKM. The length of the CDR3 is 10 residues. In DNA form, the CDR3 reads TGTGCGACCGGCGAGCGTGAGCAGTACTTC. Translated: CATGEREQYF.

For the CDR3, the DNA is TGTGCCAGCAGCCCGAGGACAGGGGCCTACGAGCAGTACTTC. This sequence encodes CASSPRTGAYEQYF. The genes are TRBV3-1 (or the pseudogene TRBV3-2) and TRBJ2-7; 9 nucleotides align to TRBD1. V shed 4 bases, J shed 2 bases, and the junction held 3 bases outside the gene matches. The CDR3 is 14 amino acids. CDR1 is LGHDT, CDR2 YNNKEL, per germline (reference sequence).

The chain links TRBV7-9 to TRBJ1-5; 7 positions agree with TRBD1. Unmatched junction bases numbered 9, after V lost 2 bases and J lost 2 bases. Germline lookup yields CDR1 SEHNR and CDR2 FQNEAQ (reference sequence). This CDR3 comprises 17 residues. DNA of the CDR3: TGTGCCAGCAGCTTACAGCAGGGGGGATTTGGCAATCAGCCCCAGCATTTT. Protein: CASSLQQGGFGNQPQHF. Supplemented by reference TRBV7-9 and TRBJ1-5, the full variable domain reads DTGVSQNPRHKITKRGQNVTFRCDPISEHNRLYWYRQTLGQGPEFLTYFQNEAQLEKSRLLSDRFSAERPKGSFSTLEIQRTEQGDSAMYLCASSLQQGGFGNQPQHFGDGTRLSIL.

This clone was seen a single time. This chain joins TRBV10-3 and TRBJ2-5; 9 bases map to TRBD2. V was pared by 4 bases and J by 4 bases, with 4 bases of the junction left unmatched. CDR1 and CDR2 (germline): ENHRY, SYGVKD. The CDR3 totals 14 residues. Here the CDR3 DNA reads TGTGCCATCAGTGGAGATAGCGGGGGAGAGACCCAGTACTTC. It yields the protein CAISGDSGGETQYF.

The rearrangement uses TRBV28 and TRBJ2-7, with 8 bases identical to TRBD1. The germline gives CDR1 MDHEN, CDR2 SYDVKM. This CDR3 is built from 16 residues. Trimming removed 4 bases from V and 0 bases from J; junction bases left unmatched: 8. This chain's CDR3 is CASSSTGQGSSYEQYF. The CDR3 DNA sequence: TGTGCCAGCAGTTCAACCGGACAGGGAAGCTCCTACGAGCAGTACTTC.

The chain joins TRBV30 to TRBJ1-1; TRBD1 might be the D (6 bases). The ends were cut back, 2 bases at V and 11 bases at J, with 18 bases in the middle. This CDR3 contains 13 residues. Germline CDR1 reads GTSNPN; CDR2 reads SVGIG (reference sequence). The CDR3 loop reads CAWSIAGALRAFF. CDR3 coding DNA: TGTGCCTGGAGTATAGCGGGGGCACTGAGGGCTTTCTTT. Looking up the rest from reference TRBV30 and TRBJ1-1 gives the full variable domain: SQTIHQWPATLVQPVGSPLSLECTVEGTSNPNLYWYRQAAGRGLQLLFYSVGIGQISSEVPQNLSASRPQDRQFILSSKKLLLSDSGFYLCAWSIAGALRAFFGQGTRLTVV.

The chain is built from TRBV28 and TRBJ1-2; D remains ambiguous. Germline CDR1 is MDHEN and CDR2 is SYDVKM. CDR3 length: 12 residues. The ends were cut back, 2 bases at V and 4 bases at J, with 5 bases in the middle. DNA of the CDR3: TGTGCCAGCAGTTTAGAGGTCTATGGCTACACCTTC. This gives the protein CASSLEVYGYTF.

V usage is TRBV6-6 and J usage is TRBJ1-1; TRBD1 is a possible D gene (5 bases). Per the germline V gene, CDR1 is MNHNY and CDR2 is SVGAGI (reference sequence). Trimming cost V 5 bases and J 0 bases, with 13 bases left between them. The CDR3 loop spans 15 amino acids. CDR3 nucleotide sequence: TGTGCCAGCAGTCCGGACAACCTAATGAACACTGAAGCTTTCTTT. Translated, it gives CASSPDNLMNTEAFF.